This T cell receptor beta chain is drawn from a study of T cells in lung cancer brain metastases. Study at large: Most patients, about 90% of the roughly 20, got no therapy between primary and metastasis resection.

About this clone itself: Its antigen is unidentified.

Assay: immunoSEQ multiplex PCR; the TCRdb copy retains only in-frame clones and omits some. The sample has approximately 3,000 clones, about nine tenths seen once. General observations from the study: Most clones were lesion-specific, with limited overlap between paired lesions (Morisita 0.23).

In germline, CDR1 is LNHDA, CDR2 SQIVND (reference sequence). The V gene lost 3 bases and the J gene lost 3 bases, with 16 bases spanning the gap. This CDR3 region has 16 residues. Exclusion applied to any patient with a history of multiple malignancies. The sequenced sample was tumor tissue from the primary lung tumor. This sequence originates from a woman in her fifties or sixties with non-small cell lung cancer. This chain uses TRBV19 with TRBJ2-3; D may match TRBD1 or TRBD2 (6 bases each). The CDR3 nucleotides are TGTGCCAGTAGTATCCAAGGAGGGGGTGAGACAGATACGCAGTATTTT. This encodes CASSIQGGGETDTQYF.